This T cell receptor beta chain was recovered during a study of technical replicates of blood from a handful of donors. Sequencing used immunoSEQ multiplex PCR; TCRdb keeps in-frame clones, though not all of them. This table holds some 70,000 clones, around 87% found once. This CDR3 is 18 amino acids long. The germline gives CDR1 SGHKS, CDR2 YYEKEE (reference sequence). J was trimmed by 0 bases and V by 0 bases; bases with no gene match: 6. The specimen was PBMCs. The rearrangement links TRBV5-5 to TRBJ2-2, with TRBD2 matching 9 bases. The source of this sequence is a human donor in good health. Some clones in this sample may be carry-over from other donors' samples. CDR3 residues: CASSLVAGGNANTGELFF. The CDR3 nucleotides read TGTGCCAGCAGCTTGGTTGCGGGGGGGAACGCGAACACCGGGGAGCTGTTTTTT.